This TCR beta chain is from a study of blood T cell repertoires in COVID-19. Unmatched junction bases numbered 8, after V lost 3 bases and J lost 7 bases. Germline lookup yields CDR1 LGHDT and CDR2 YNNKEL (reference sequence). The CDR3 is 14 amino acids. TCRdb keeps only in-frame clones here, not all; method: immunoSEQ multiplex PCR. The sample includes about 170,000 clones, 83% of them seen just once. This clone was seen only once. The chain employs TRBV3-1 (or the pseudogene TRBV3-2) and TRBJ2-7; 8 bases fit TRBD2. The source is a woman of 80 years or more with acute or convalescent COVID-19. The sequencing sample was made of peripheral blood. DNA for the CDR3: TGTGCCAGCAGCCATAGGCGGGAGGTAAGGGAGCAGTACTTC. Translating gives CASSHRREVREQYF.